This is a list of T cell receptor beta chains from one sample in a study of CD8 T cells in ankylosing spondylitis. TCRdb itself ran the 5' RACE reads through MiXCR, one entry per CDR3 protein. Of around 27,000 distinct CDR3 sequences listed, around 2.5% are singletons. The sequencing input was blood, either unsorted or a sorted T cell fraction (not recorded which). The receptors derive from a female donor with ankylosing spondylitis or in good health (not recorded which). Both conserved end residues are part of each CDR3. The order of the fields is D gene, clone size, J gene, V gene, CDR3 DNA, CDR3 protein. D genes are given only for firm matches. Only part of the rows carry a size: once, few, many, or a class if the clone is expanded.

NA many TRBJ2-4 TRBV9 TGTGCCAGCAGCGTATCCCCCTTTAGCGGAACCGACCTAGCCAAAAACATTCAGTACTTC CASSVSPFSGTDLAKNIQYF
NA NA TRBJ1-1 TRBV9 TGTGCCAGCAGCGTAGATGGGGCAGCACGGGGCACTGAAGCTTTCTTT CASSVDGAARGTEAFF
NA many TRBJ2-3 TRBV9 TGTGCCAGCAGCGCCCTTCCCGGCCGCGGGTTTAGCACAGATACGCAGTATTTT CASSALPGRGFSTDTQYF
NA many TRBJ2-3 TRBV9 TGTGCCAGCAGCGCTTCAGGTACAGATACGCAGTATTTT CASSASGTDTQYF
NA many TRBJ1-5 TRBV9 TGTGCCAGCAGCGTAGCGGGGGATAGCAATCAGCCCCAGCATTTT CASSVAGDSNQPQHF
NA many TRBJ1-1 TRBV9 TGTGCCAGCAGCGTAGTGGGAACCCCGAACACTGAAGCTTTCTTT CASSVVGTPNTEAFF
NA many TRBJ2-5 TRBV27 TGTGCCAGCAGCTATCTCTTCGTTCTTTCAACCACGGGCTCTCTGGGAGAGACCCAGTACTTC CASSYLFVLSTTGSLGETQYF
NA many TRBJ2-2 TRBV9 TGTGCCAGCAGCCCTCAAAACACCGGGGAGCTGTTTTTT CASSPQNTGELFF
NA many TRBJ2-4 TRBV9 TGTGCCAGCAGCGTAGGAATGTGGGCACAGGAGGCCAAAAACATTCAGTACTTC CASSVGMWAQEAKNIQYF
TRBD2 many TRBJ2-1 TRBV9 TGTGCCAGCAGCCTATCATTGGCGGGGGGGGAGAATGAGCAGTTCTTC CASSLSLAGGENEQFF
NA many TRBJ2-2 TRBV9 TGTGCCAGCAGCGTAGCGCCAGGGACGAACACCGGGGAGCTGTTTTTT CASSVAPGTNTGELFF
NA many TRBJ2-5 TRBV9 TGTGCCAGCAGCTTCCGAGGGGGAGAGACCCAGTACTTC CASSFRGGETQYF
TRBD1 many TRBJ2-2 TRBV9 TGTGCCAGCAGCGCAGAAACAGGGGCGAACACCGGGGAGCTGTTTTTT CASSAETGANTGELFF
TRBD2 many TRBJ2-1 TRBV9 TGTGCCAGCAGCCCAGGGGCTAGCGGGGGGGCGACCAATGAGCAGTTCTTC CASSPGASGGATNEQFF
NA many TRBJ1-5 TRBV9 TGTGCCAGCAGCGTACTAGGGGATCAGCCCCAGCATTTT CASSVLGDQPQHF
NA many TRBJ1-1 TRBV9 TGTGCCAGCAGTAAAGGTGGGAACACTGAAGCTTTCTTT CASSKGGNTEAFF
TRBD2 many TRBJ2-1 TRBV9 TGTGCCAGCAGCGTAGATACTAGCGGGGGGGGCGATTCGTACAATGAGCAGTTCTTC CASSVDTSGGGDSYNEQFF
TRBD2 medium-sized TRBJ2-5 TRBV9 TGTGCCAGCAGCGCCGTTCCGAGACTAGCGGGAGTAGAGACCCAGTACTTC CASSAVPRLAGVETQYF
NA many TRBJ1-6 TRBV9 TGTGCCAGCAGCGTAGCGGAGGGGAGCTCCTATAATTCACCCCTCCACTTT CASSVAEGSSYNSPLHF
TRBD1 many TRBJ2-7 TRBV9 TGTGCCAGCAGCGTAGAGGACAGGGTGCTCTACGAGCAGTACTTC CASSVEDRVLYEQYF
TRBD2 many TRBJ2-2 TRBV9 TGTGCCAGCAGCCCCCGTCTCAGAGCGGGAGGGCTGGGCGGGGAGCTGTTTTTT CASSPRLRAGGLGGELFF
NA medium-sized TRBJ2-7 TRBV9 TGTGCCAGCAGCGTAGAGCCAGCCTACTACGAGCAGTACTTC CASSVEPAYYEQYF
NA many TRBJ2-5 TRBV21-1 TGTGCCAGCAGCATTCCGTTAGGTGTCAACTTC CASSIPLGVNF
NA many TRBJ2-5 TRBV9 TGTGCCAGCAGCGCGCCCGGTCGGGGGCGGGAGACCCAGTACTTC CASSAPGRGRETQYF
TRBD1 many TRBJ2-5 TRBV9 TGTGCCAGCAGCACTAGACAGGGCCAAGAGACCCAGTACTTC CASSTRQGQETQYF
TRBD1 many TRBJ1-1 TRBV9 TGTGCCAGCAGCGTAGGGATGGGACAGGAGAACACTGAAGCTTTCTTT CASSVGMGQENTEAFF